Listed below are T cell receptor beta chains from one sample, sequenced in a study of blood T cell repertoires in COVID-19. Sequencing was performed with immunoSEQ multiplex PCR; in TCRdb, only in-frame clones are kept and a portion is missing. The sample lists 25,000 to 30,000 clones, approximately 89% occurring once. Sequencing was performed on peripheral blood. The receptors come from a human donor with acute or convalescent COVID-19. The donor label of this sample is uncertain. Each CDR3 is given with its conserved first and last residue. Each record gives: J gene, D gene, V gene, clone size, CDR3 protein, CDR3 DNA. D genes are given only for firm matches. The listing skips clone size in some rows; elsewhere it reads once, few, many or a size class.

j_gene: TRBJ2-2; d_gene: TRBD1; v_gene: TRBV27; abundance: -; CDR3aa: CASRRQGTNTGELFF; CDR3nt: TGTGCCAGCAGAAGACAGGGGACCAACACCGGGGAGCTGTTTTTT
j_gene: TRBJ1-2; d_gene: -; v_gene: TRBV3-1/TRBV3-2; abundance: -; CDR3aa: CASSQYGGDYGYTF; CDR3nt: TGTGCCAGCAGCCAATACGGGGGTGACTATGGCTACACCTTC
j_gene: TRBJ2-7; d_gene: -; v_gene: TRBV28; abundance: -; CDR3aa: CASQGLRGGSYEQYF; CDR3nt: TGTGCCAGCCAGGGACTAAGGGGGGGATCCTACGAGCAGTACTTC
j_gene: TRBJ1-4; d_gene: -; v_gene: TRBV6-5; abundance: -; CDR3aa: CASRPTGWDEKLFF; CDR3nt: TGTGCCAGCAGGCCAACAGGGTGGGATGAAAAACTGTTTTTT
j_gene: TRBJ2-1; d_gene: TRBD2; v_gene: TRBV19; abundance: -; CDR3aa: CASCTSGRNEQFF; CDR3nt: TGTGCCAGTTGTACTAGCGGGAGAAATGAGCAGTTCTTC
j_gene: TRBJ1-2; d_gene: -; v_gene: TRBV20-1; abundance: -; CDR3aa: CSASQGRGWYGYTF; CDR3nt: TGCAGTGCTAGTCAGGGCAGGGGTTGGTATGGCTACACCTTC
j_gene: TRBJ1-2; d_gene: -; v_gene: TRBV29-1; abundance: once; CDR3aa: CSVESGLRNTF; CDR3nt: TGCAGCGTTGAATCGGGGTTAAGGAACACCTTC
j_gene: TRBJ2-3; d_gene: TRBD2; v_gene: TRBV10-2; abundance: once; CDR3aa: CASTLLAGGTDTQYF; CDR3nt: TGCGCCAGCACCCTACTAGCGGGGGGCACAGATACGCAGTATTTT
j_gene: TRBJ1-1; d_gene: -; v_gene: TRBV10-3; abundance: -; CDR3aa: CAISTDQGVLPEAFF; CDR3nt: TGTGCCATCAGTACGGACCAAGGGGTATTACCTGAAGCTTTCTTT
j_gene: TRBJ1-3; d_gene: -; v_gene: TRBV6-6; abundance: -; CDR3aa: CAAARGNTIYF; CDR3nt: TGTGCCGCGGCTAGGGGAAACACCATATATTTT
j_gene: TRBJ1-4; d_gene: -; v_gene: TRBV2; abundance: -; CDR3aa: CASSSDGATNEKLFF; CDR3nt: TGTGCCAGCAGTTCTGACGGAGCAACTAATGAAAAACTGTTTTTT
j_gene: TRBJ2-1; d_gene: TRBD2; v_gene: TRBV18; abundance: -; CDR3aa: CASSLLLARYNEQFF; CDR3nt: TGTGCCAGCTCACTCCTACTAGCGAGATACAATGAGCAGTTCTTC
j_gene: TRBJ2-5; d_gene: TRBD2; v_gene: TRBV18; abundance: -; CDR3aa: CASSQWVSGAETQYF; CDR3nt: TGTGCCAGCTCACAGTGGGTCAGCGGGGCAGAGACCCAGTACTTC
j_gene: TRBJ2-1; d_gene: -; v_gene: TRBV29-1; abundance: -; CDR3aa: CSVVGGGRGYEQFF; CDR3nt: TGCAGCGTTGTTGGAGGGGGCCGGGGGTATGAGCAGTTCTTC
j_gene: TRBJ2-6; d_gene: -; v_gene: TRBV7-3; abundance: -; CDR3aa: CASSLLASSGANVLTF; CDR3nt: TGTGCCAGCAGCCTTTTAGCCAGCTCTGGGGCCAACGTCCTGACTTTC
j_gene: TRBJ2-7; d_gene: -; v_gene: TRBV27; abundance: -; CDR3aa: CASSTDMPNEQYF; CDR3nt: TGTGCCAGCAGTACGGACATGCCCAACGAGCAGTACTTC
j_gene: TRBJ2-7; d_gene: TRBD2; v_gene: TRBV18; abundance: -; CDR3aa: CASSPELAGPPGHF; CDR3nt: TGTGCCAGCTCACCAGAGCTAGCGGGTCCGCCAGGGCACTTC
j_gene: TRBJ2-2; d_gene: TRBD1; v_gene: TRBV5-1; abundance: -; CDR3aa: CASKEPGQGPTGELFF; CDR3nt: TGCGCCAGCAAAGAGCCGGGACAGGGCCCCACCGGGGAGCTGTTTTTT
j_gene: TRBJ2-6; d_gene: -; v_gene: TRBV6-6; abundance: few; CDR3aa: CASSHHRRGSRVGANVLTF; CDR3nt: TGTGCCAGCAGTCACCATCGTCGGGGTAGCCGGGTTGGGGCCAACGTCCTGACTTTC
j_gene: TRBJ2-1; d_gene: TRBD2; v_gene: TRBV30; abundance: -; CDR3aa: CAWSAGTSGYNEQFF; CDR3nt: TGTGCCTGGAGTGCCGGGACTAGCGGCTACAATGAGCAGTTCTTC
j_gene: TRBJ2-3; d_gene: -; v_gene: TRBV5-1; abundance: -; CDR3aa: CASSLAAGAADTQYF; CDR3nt: TGCGCCAGCAGCTTGGCCGCGGGGGCGGCAGATACGCAGTATTTT
j_gene: TRBJ1-2; d_gene: TRBD1; v_gene: TRBV6-1; abundance: -; CDR3aa: CASTQGDYGYTF; CDR3nt: TGTGCCAGCACCCAGGGGGACTATGGCTACACCTTC
j_gene: TRBJ1-2; d_gene: TRBD1; v_gene: TRBV28; abundance: -; CDR3aa: CASSSGQAPYGYTF; CDR3nt: TGTGCCAGCAGTTCGGGACAGGCGCCTTATGGCTACACCTTC
j_gene: TRBJ1-6; d_gene: -; v_gene: TRBV10-1; abundance: -; CDR3aa: CASSESDRYNSPLHF; CDR3nt: TGCGCCAGCAGTGAGTCCGACAGATATAATTCACCCCTCCACTTT
j_gene: TRBJ1-1; d_gene: TRBD1; v_gene: TRBV5-6; abundance: -; CDR3aa: CASSLYGQGGNTEAFF; CDR3nt: TGCGCCAGCAGCTTGTACGGGCAGGGGGGCAACACTGAAGCTTTCTTT
j_gene: TRBJ1-5; d_gene: -; v_gene: TRBV6-2/TRBV6-3; abundance: -; CDR3aa: CASSRLEGQPQHF; CDR3nt: TGTGCCAGCAGTAGACTAGAGGGTCAGCCCCAGCATTTT
j_gene: TRBJ1-2; d_gene: -; v_gene: TRBV3-1/TRBV3-2; abundance: -; CDR3aa: CASSGDGTNYGYTF; CDR3nt: TGTGCCAGCAGCGGAGACGGAACTAACTATGGCTACACCTTC